The present T cell receptor beta chain was sequenced within a study of blood T cell repertoires in COVID-19. Across the study: Sources were T cells, B-cell-depleted T cells, or PBMCs; the material itself was cDNA or gDNA.

Seattle enrolled patients during active infection and tracked them longitudinally. As processed by the authors: Reference gene primer amplification gave nucleated cell count estimates. Assay: immunoSEQ multiplex PCR; the TCRdb copy retains only in-frame clones and omits some. D and trimming come from the DNA, and the V and J calls and clone size come from that table. The table shows over 100,000 clones, with about 89% occurring only once. Germline CDR1 SGHAT, CDR2 FQNNGV. The V and J ends lost 5 bases and 4 bases, in that order; junction bases with no gene match: 8. The CDR3 runs to 17 residues. Only a few counts were recorded for this clone.

Sequenced sample: peripheral blood. The clonotype comes from a man in his sixties with COVID-19, enrolled during active disease. This chain uses TRBV11-2 with TRBJ2-2, with 12 positions matching TRBD2. For the CDR3, the DNA is TGTGCCAGCAGCCCCCCTAGCGGGGGGGCAGTCACCGGGGAGCTGTTTTTT. It codes for CASSPPSGGAVTGELFF. Based on the CDR3 plus reference TRBV11-2 and TRBJ2-2, the full variable domain is EAGVAQSPRYKIIEKRQSVAFWCNPISGHATLYWYQQILGQGPKLLIQFQNNGVVDDSQLPKDRFSAERLKGVDSTLKIQPAKLEDSAVYLCASSPPSGGAVTGELFFGEGSRLTVL.